Here is one T cell receptor (beta chain) with its context. This sample is part of a study of immune characterization of retroperitoneal liposarcoma. Trimming removed 3 bases from V and 7 bases from J; junction bases left unmatched: 6. The CDR3 loop spans 14 amino acids. MiXCR was run by TCRdb on the PCR reads, yielding one entry per CDR3 protein. The sample holds over 8,000 distinct CDR3 sequences, roughly a third seen once. The J gene is TRBJ2-7, the V gene TRBV12-3 or TRBV12-4; 10 bases fit TRBD2. Material for sequencing was tumor tissue. This receptor was identified in a female donor with retroperitoneal liposarcoma. This chain's CDR3 is CASSFTGTSDEQYF. DNA of the CDR3: TGTGCCAGCAGTTTCACAGGGACTAGCGATGAGCAGTACTTC.